This TCR beta chain is drawn from a study of T-cell memory formation after mild COVID-19. Study-wide results and caveats: For second-wave clones that peaked at day 37, SARS-CoV-2 specificity went unverified.

The V gene lost 6 bases and the J gene lost 10 bases, with 13 bases spanning the gap. In germline, CDR1 is SGHVS, CDR2 FNYEAQ. The CDR3 has 12 residues. The authors produced TCR alpha and TCR beta cDNA libraries with sample barcodes and UMIs by 5'RACE using constant-segment primers. TCRdb passed the 5' RACE reads through MiXCR, listing each CDR3 protein once. Of around 80,000 distinct CDR3 sequences listed, 10% to 15% are singletons. A note on this clonotype: What it binds is unknown.

This TCR derives from a man between 18 and 29 years old who had mild COVID-19 (a few samples of this study predate the infection). Cell type and time point are not known. The sample comprised PBMCs or a T cell subset sorted from them (not recorded which). This rearrangement joins TRBV7-6 to TRBJ2-1; maybe TRBD2 (5 bases). The CDR3 DNA reads TGTGCCAGCAGTTCACTCGGGGTAGAGCAGTTCTTC. As protein: CASSSLGVEQFF. Combining the CDR3 with reference TRBV7-6 and TRBJ2-1 gives the whole variable domain GAGVSQSPRYKVTKRGQDVALRCDPISGHVSLYWYRQALGQGPEFLTYFNYEAQQDKSGLPNDRFSAERPEGSISTLTIQRTEQRDSAMYRCASSSLGVEQFFGPGTRLTVL.